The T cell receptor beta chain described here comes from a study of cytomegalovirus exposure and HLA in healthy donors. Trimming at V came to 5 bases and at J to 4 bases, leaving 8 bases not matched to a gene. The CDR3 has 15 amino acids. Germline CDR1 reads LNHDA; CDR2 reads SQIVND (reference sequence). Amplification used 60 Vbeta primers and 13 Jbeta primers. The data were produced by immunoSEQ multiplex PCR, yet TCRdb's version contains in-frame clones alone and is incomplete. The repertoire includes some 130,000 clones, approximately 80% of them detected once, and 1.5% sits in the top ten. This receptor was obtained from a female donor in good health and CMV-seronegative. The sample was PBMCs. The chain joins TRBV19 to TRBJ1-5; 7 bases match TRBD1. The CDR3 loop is CASSPGTVRNQPQHF. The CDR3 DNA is TGTGCCAGTAGTCCGGGGACAGTGCGGAATCAGCCCCAGCATTTT.